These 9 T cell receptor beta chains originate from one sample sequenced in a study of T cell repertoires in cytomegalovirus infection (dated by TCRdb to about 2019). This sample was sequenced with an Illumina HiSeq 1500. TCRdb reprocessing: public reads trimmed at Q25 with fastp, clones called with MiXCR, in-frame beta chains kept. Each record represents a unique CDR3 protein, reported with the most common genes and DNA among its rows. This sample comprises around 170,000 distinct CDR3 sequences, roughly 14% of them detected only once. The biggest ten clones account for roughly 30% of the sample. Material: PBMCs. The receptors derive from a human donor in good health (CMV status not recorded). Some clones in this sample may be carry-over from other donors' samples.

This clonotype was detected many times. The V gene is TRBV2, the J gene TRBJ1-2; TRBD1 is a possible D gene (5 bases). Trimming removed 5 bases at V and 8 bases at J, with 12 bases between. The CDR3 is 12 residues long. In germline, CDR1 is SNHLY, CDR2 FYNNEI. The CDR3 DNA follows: TGTGCCAGCAGTTACACAGGAGAAGGCTACACCTTC. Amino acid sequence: CASSYTGEGYTF.

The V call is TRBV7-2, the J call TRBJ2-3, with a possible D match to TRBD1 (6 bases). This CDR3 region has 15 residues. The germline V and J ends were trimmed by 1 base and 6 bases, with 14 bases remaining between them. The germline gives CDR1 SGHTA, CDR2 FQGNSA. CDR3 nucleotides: TGTGCCAGCAGCTTAGTGAACAGGGCTAGGGATACGCAGTATTTT. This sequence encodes CASSLVNRARDTQYF.

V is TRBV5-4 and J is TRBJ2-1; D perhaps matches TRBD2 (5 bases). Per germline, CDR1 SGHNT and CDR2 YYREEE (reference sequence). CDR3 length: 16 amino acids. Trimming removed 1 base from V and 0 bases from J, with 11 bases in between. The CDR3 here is CASSLKRLTSYNEQFF. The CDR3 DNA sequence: TGTGCCAGCAGCTTGAAACGACTAACCTCCTACAATGAGCAGTTCTTC.

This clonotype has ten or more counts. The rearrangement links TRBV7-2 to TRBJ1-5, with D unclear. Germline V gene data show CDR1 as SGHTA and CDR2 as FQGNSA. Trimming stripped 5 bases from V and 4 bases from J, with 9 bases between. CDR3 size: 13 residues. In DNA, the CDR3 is TGTGCCAGCAGCAAGGTAGTGAATCAGCCCCAGCATTTT. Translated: CASSKVVNQPQHF.

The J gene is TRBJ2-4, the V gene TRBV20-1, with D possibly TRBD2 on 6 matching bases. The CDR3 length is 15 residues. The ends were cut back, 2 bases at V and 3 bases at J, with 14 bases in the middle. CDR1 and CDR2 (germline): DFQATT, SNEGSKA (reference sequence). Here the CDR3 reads CSARPQTRVKNIQYF. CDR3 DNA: TGCAGTGCTAGACCCCAGACTAGGGTCAAAAACATTCAGTACTTC.

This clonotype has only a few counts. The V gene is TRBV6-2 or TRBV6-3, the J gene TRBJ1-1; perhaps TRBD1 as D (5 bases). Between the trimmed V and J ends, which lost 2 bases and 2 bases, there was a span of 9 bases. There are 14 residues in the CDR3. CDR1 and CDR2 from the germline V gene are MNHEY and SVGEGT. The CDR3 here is CASSYGGGNTEAFF. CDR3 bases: TGTGCCAGCAGTTACGGGGGAGGAAACACTGAAGCTTTCTTT.

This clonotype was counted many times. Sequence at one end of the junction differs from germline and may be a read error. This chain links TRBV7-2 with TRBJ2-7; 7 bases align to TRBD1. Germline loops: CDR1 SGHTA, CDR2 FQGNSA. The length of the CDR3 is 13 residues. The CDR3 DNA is TGTGCCAGCAGCTTCGATCTTCAGGGACAGTCCCTCTTC. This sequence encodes CASSFDLQGQSLF.

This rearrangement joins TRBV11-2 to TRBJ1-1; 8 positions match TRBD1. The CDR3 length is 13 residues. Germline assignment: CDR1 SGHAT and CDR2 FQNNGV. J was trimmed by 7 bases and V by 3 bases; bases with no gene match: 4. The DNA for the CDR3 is TGTGCCAGCAGCTTGGGGACAGGCTTTGAAGCTTTCTTT. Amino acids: CASSLGTGFEAFF.

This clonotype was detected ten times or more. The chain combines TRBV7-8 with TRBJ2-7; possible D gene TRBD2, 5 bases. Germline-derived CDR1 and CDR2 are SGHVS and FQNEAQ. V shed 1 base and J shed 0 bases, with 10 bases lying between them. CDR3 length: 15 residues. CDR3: CASSLGAAGSYEQYF. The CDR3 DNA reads TGTGCCAGCAGCTTAGGGGCGGCGGGCTCCTACGAGCAGTACTTC.